The sequence of this T cell receptor beta chain was determined in a study of beta chain features in type 1 diabetes. Study observations and caveats: Shortening of TCRB CDR3s, moderate but significant, appeared in all four CD4+ subsets of Type 1 diabetes patients.

Sorted populations all had greater than 98% purity. Sequencing targeted expressed TCRB transcripts, as all isolated RNA had been reverse transcribed. Clones were read by immunoSEQ multiplex PCR, and TCRdb kept only the in-frame ones, dropping some. The sample lists 150,000 to 160,000 clones, 11% occurring once. Worth noting for this clone: Its antigen remains unknown.

This TCR derives from a man between 18 and 35 years old in good health. Sequencing was performed on central memory CD4+ T cells from blood.

CDR3 protein: CASSLKPRAGGTTDTQYF. The CDR3 nucleotides read TGTGCCAGCAGCTTAAAACCTCGAGCGGGAGGAACCACAGATACGCAGTATTTT. This sequence joins TRBV7-9 and TRBJ2-3; 9 bases match TRBD2. The CDR3 spans 18 residues. V dropped 2 bases and J dropped 2; count of bases not matched to a gene: 11. From germline, CDR1 is SEHNR and CDR2 FQNEAQ (reference sequence).